The 28 T cell receptor beta chains in this list originate from one sample, sequenced in a study of blood T cell repertoires in COVID-19. Here immunoSEQ multiplex PCR was the method, and the copy in TCRdb shows in-frame clones only, minus some. This table has nearly 250,000 clones, about 82% appearing once. Sequences were obtained from peripheral blood. All receptors derive from a woman aged 80 or older with COVID-19, enrolled during active disease.

This clone was counted a single time. V is TRBV5-1 and J is TRBJ2-7; D is unclear. Trimming removed 0 bases from V and 3 bases from J, with 7 bases in between. From germline, CDR1 is SGHRS and CDR2 YFSETQ. The CDR3 extends over 13 amino acids. For the CDR3, the DNA is TGCGCCAGCAGCTTGGCCCCCGGCTACGAGCAGTACGTC. It encodes CASSLAPGYEQYV.

The DNA of the CDR3 is TGTGCCAGCAGTCGACAACAGGGTCCCTACGAGCAGTACTTC. It encodes CASSRQQGPYEQYF. The chain joins TRBV6-5 to TRBJ2-7; D is possibly TRBD1 (6 bases). This CDR3 is built from 14 residues. Trimming took 5 bases from V and 2 from J, leaving 13 bases between them. CDR1 is MNHEY and CDR2 is SVGAGI in the germline V gene.

The chain employs TRBV5-5 and TRBJ1-6; D gene unclear. Germline CDR1 is SGHKS and CDR2 is YYEKEE (reference sequence). The CDR3 loop spans 14 amino acids. Between the trimmed V and J ends, which lost 0 bases and 2 bases, there was a span of 3 bases. The chain's CDR3 is CASSLATYNSPLHF. Here the CDR3 DNA reads TGTGCCAGCAGCTTGGCCACCTATAATTCACCCCTCCACTTT.

CDR3 nucleotide sequence: TGCGCCAGCAGCTTGGTACAGGGGGCATCAGATACGCAGTATTTT. Protein sequence: CASSLVQGASDTQYF. The chain uses TRBV5-1 and TRBJ2-3, with 9 bases aligning to TRBD1. The CDR3 has 15 amino acids. V shed 0 bases and J 4 bases; nucleotides not matched to a gene: 3. Germline CDR1 reads SGHRS; CDR2 reads YFSETQ.

V is TRBV6-6 and J is TRBJ1-1; tentatively, D is TRBD1 (5 bases). CDR1 and CDR2 (germline): MNHNY, SVGAGI (reference sequence). The length of the CDR3 is 12 residues. The V and J ends lost 6 bases and 4 bases respectively, with 9 bases between them. CDR3 DNA sequence: TGTGCCAGCAGGGTAGGGGTCACTGAAGCTTTCTTT. This gives the protein CASRVGVTEAFF.

The chain recombines TRBV7-9 with TRBJ2-1; a possible D gene is TRBD1 (6 bases). V was trimmed by 5 bases and J by 8 bases, leaving 10 bases between them. Germline lookup yields CDR1 SEHNR and CDR2 FQNEAQ (reference sequence). The CDR3 consists of 12 residues. The CDR3 reads CASSPTGYEQFF. The DNA of the CDR3 is TGTGCCAGCAGCCCTACAGGGTATGAGCAGTTCTTC. The full variable domain, its missing parts supplied by reference TRBV7-9 and TRBJ2-1, is DTGVSQNPRHKITKRGQNVTFRCDPISEHNRLYWYRQTLGQGPEFLTYFQNEAQLEKSRLLSDRFSAERPKGSFSTLEIQRTEQGDSAMYLCASSPTGYEQFFGPGTRLTVL.

This rearrangement joins TRBV28 to TRBJ1-6; D gene uncertain. Germline V gene data show CDR1 as MDHEN and CDR2 as SYDVKM. V was pared by 3 bases and J by 10 bases, with 4 bases between. The CDR3 is made up of 11 amino acids. CDR3 residues: CASSFISPLHF. The CDR3, as DNA: TGTGCCAGCAGTTTTATATCACCCCTCCACTTT.

This rearrangement joins TRBV2 to TRBJ1-1; D not certain. CDR3 length equals 13 residues. Trimming stripped 4 bases from V and 1 base from J, with 7 bases between. Germline loops: CDR1 SNHLY, CDR2 FYNNEI. This chain's CDR3 is CASSVDSNTEAFF. In nucleotides, the CDR3 is TGTGCCAGCAGTGTAGACTCGAACACTGAAGCTTTCTTT.

The rearrangement links TRBV11-2 to TRBJ2-5, with D perhaps TRBD2 (5 bases). CDR1 and CDR2 from the germline V gene are SGHAT and FQNNGV. The CDR3 is 17 residues long. The ends were cut back, 5 bases at V and 2 bases at J, with 21 bases in the middle. CDR3: CASSPRGEGFWQETQYF. CDR3 nucleotide sequence: TGTGCCAGCAGCCCCCGCGGCGAGGGCTTTTGGCAAGAGACCCAGTACTTC.

The gene calls are TRBV2 and TRBJ1-5; no definite D call. V dropped 8 bases and J dropped 1 base, with 18 bases sitting between them. This CDR3 region has 16 residues. Germline V gives CDR1 SNHLY, CDR2 FYNNEI. CDR3 coding DNA: TGTGCCAGCTCCCCCGGGAGCCCGGGGAGCAATCAGCCCCAGCATTTT. Protein product: CASSPGSPGSNQPQHF.

This chain joins TRBV2 and TRBJ1-6; perhaps TRBD1 as D (6 bases). Germline CDR1 and CDR2: SNHLY and FYNNEI. The CDR3 is 14 residues long. V gave up 7 bases and J gave up 5 bases, with 12 bases separating them. CDR3 loop: CASTGTRDNSPLHF. The CDR3 bases are TGTGCCAGCACCGGGACAAGGGATAATTCACCCCTCCACTTT. Full variable domain (missing parts from reference TRBV2 and TRBJ1-6): EPEVTQTPSHQVTQMGQEVILRCVPISNHLYFYWYRQILGQKVEFLVSFYNNEISEKSEIFDDQFSVERPDGSNFTLKIRSTKLEDSAMYFCASTGTRDNSPLHFGNGTRLTVT.

This clone was detected only a few times. The chain employs TRBV2 and TRBJ1-1, with D tentatively TRBD1 (5 bases). The CDR3 totals 14 residues. Germline CDR1 reads SNHLY; CDR2 reads FYNNEI. Trimming removed 6 bases from V and 1 base from J, with 12 bases in between. CDR3 in amino acids: CASSRQRANTEAFF. In nucleotides, the CDR3 is TGTGCCAGCAGCCGACAGAGAGCGAACACTGAAGCTTTCTTT.

The rearrangement links TRBV20-1 to TRBJ1-6, with D tentatively TRBD1 (6 bases). The CDR3 has 16 amino acids. The germline CDR1 and CDR2 sequences are DFQATT and SNEGSKA (reference sequence). Trimming left V 3 bases short and J 5 bases short, with 17 bases between. The CDR3, as DNA: TGCAGTGCTAGTCATTTGGTGGGACATAATAATTCACCCCTCCACTTT. Translation gives CSASHLVGHNNSPLHF.

The table lists this clone with a count of one. This rearrangement joins TRBV10-2 to TRBJ1-5, with 7 bases lining up with TRBD1. V gave up 9 bases and J gave up 7 bases; unmatched junction bases: 9. Germline loops: CDR1 WSHSY, CDR2 SAAADI. The CDR3 runs to 13 residues. CDR3 residues: CASVEQGWQPQHF. CDR3 sequence (DNA): TGCGCCAGTGTCGAACAGGGGTGGCAGCCCCAGCATTTT.

The chain recombines TRBV24-1 with TRBJ2-3; 8 nucleotides agree with TRBD1. Germline assignment: CDR1 KGHDR and CDR2 SFDVKD. J gave up 0 bases and V 3 bases, and 7 bases lay outside the gene matches. The length of the CDR3 is 17 residues. This chain's CDR3 is CATSDVRDRTSTDTQYF. The CDR3 nucleotides are TGTGCCACCAGTGATGTCCGGGACAGGACTAGCACAGATACGCAGTATTTT.

This chain joins TRBV10-3 and TRBJ1-2, with a tentative D call TRBD1 (5 bases). The CDR3 length is 17 residues. Germline assignment: CDR1 ENHRY and CDR2 SYGVKD. V shed 4 bases and J shed 8 bases, with 26 bases lying between them. The CDR3 region is CAISVMGRGSGLSGYTF. The CDR3 bases are TGTGCCATCAGTGTGATGGGGAGGGGATCAGGGCTGAGCGGCTACACCTTC.

The V and J genes are TRBV7-9 and TRBJ2-1; D ambiguous. The ends were cut back, 5 bases at V and 1 base at J, with 12 bases in the middle. CDR3 length: 15 amino acids. Germline-derived CDR1 and CDR2 are SEHNR and FQNEAQ (reference sequence). CDR3 protein: CASSPRSPSYNEQFF. The CDR3, as DNA: TGTGCCAGCAGCCCGCGGTCGCCGTCCTACAATGAGCAGTTCTTC.

V gene TRBV2 combines with J gene TRBJ2-7, with a possible D match to TRBD2 (7 bases). The CDR3 has 15 residues. Germline lookup yields CDR1 SNHLY and CDR2 FYNNEI. Deletions cut 7 bases from V and 3 bases from J, with 19 bases between. The CDR3 bases are TGTGCCAGCAAGCGAGGGGGGGTCCAACTCTACGAGCAGTACTTC. This translates into CASKRGGVQLYEQYF.

The J gene is TRBJ1-5, the V gene TRBV29-1; D possibly corresponds to TRBD1 (6 bases). The V end lost 6 bases, the J end lost 0 bases, and 18 bases lay between the germline ends. Germline CDR1 SQVTM, CDR2 ANQGSEA. The CDR3 has 16 residues. The CDR3 sequence is CSVSTGPLYSNQPQHF. CDR3 DNA sequence: TGCAGCGTGAGCACAGGGCCCCTCTATAGCAATCAGCCCCAGCATTTT. The complete variable domain, with remaining parts taken from reference TRBV29-1 and TRBJ1-5, reads SAVISQKPSRDICQRGTSLTIQCQVDSQVTMMFWYRQQPGQSLTLIATANQGSEATYESGFVIDKFPISRPNLTFSTLTVSNMSPEDSSIYLCSVSTGPLYSNQPQHFGDGTRLSIL.

This sequence joins TRBV4-2 and TRBJ1-6, with a possible D match to TRBD1 (6 bases). This CDR3 spans 15 amino acids. Germline-derived CDR1 and CDR2 are LGHNA and YNFKEQ. V gave up 0 bases and J gave up 9 bases, with 12 bases separating them. The CDR3 coding sequence is TGTGCCAGCAGCCAAGAATCAGGGGAGGGTTCACCCCTCCACTTT. Translating gives CASSQESGEGSPLHF.

This clone was seen a few times. The chain links TRBV6-4 to TRBJ1-2; D is perhaps TRBD1 (5 bases). The CDR3 is 12 amino acids. Looked up from germline, CDR1 is MRHNA and CDR2 is SNTAGT. V was cut by 3 bases and J by 5 bases, with 7 bases left in between. The CDR3 loop is CASSEAGYGYTF. The CDR3 DNA is TGTGCCAGCAGTGAAGCAGGGTATGGCTACACCTTC.

This rearrangement joins TRBV28 to TRBJ2-5, with D perhaps matching TRBD1 (5 bases). The CDR3 sequence is 14 residues long. The V end lost 2 bases, the J end lost 5 bases, and 12 bases lay between the germline ends. CDR1 and CDR2 (germline): MDHEN, SYDVKM. This CDR3 reads CASSLDLGRETQYF. CDR3 coding DNA: TGTGCCAGCAGTTTAGATTTGGGGCGGGAGACCCAGTACTTC. Complete variable domain (other parts from reference TRBV28 and TRBJ2-5): DVKVTQSSRYLVKRTGEKVFLECVQDMDHENMFWYRQDPGLGLRLIYFSYDVKMKEKGDIPEGYSVSREKKERFSLILESASTNQTSMYLCASSLDLGRETQYFGPGTRLLVL.

The chain has TRBV30 and TRBJ2-7; a possible D gene is TRBD2 (5 bases). The germline V and J ends were trimmed by 5 bases and 2 bases, with 10 bases remaining between them. Germline lookup yields CDR1 GTSNPN and CDR2 SVGIG (reference sequence). The CDR3 has 12 residues. In nucleotides, the CDR3 is TGTGCCTGGGCTACCGGGGCCTACGAGCAGTACTTC. It codes for CAWATGAYEQYF.

The genes are TRBV4-1 and TRBJ2-5, with 10 bases fitting TRBD2. Germline loops: CDR1 MGHRA, CDR2 YSYEKL. The CDR3 covers 18 residues. The V segment lost 4 bases and the J segment 2 bases; nucleotides outside the gene matches: 13. CDR3 nucleotide sequence: TGCGCCAGCAGCCCCGGGATGGTAGCGGGGGGCTGGCAAGAGACCCAGTACTTC. This translates into CASSPGMVAGGWQETQYF.

The CDR3 sequence: CASSEDYKETQYF. CDR3 coding DNA: TGTGCCAGCAGTGAAGATTACAAGGAGACCCAGTACTTC. The rearrangement joins TRBV2 to TRBJ2-5, with D hard to call. The CDR3 extends over 13 amino acids. Between the trimmed V and J ends, which lost 1 base and 5 bases, there was a span of 8 bases. Germline assignment: CDR1 SNHLY and CDR2 FYNNEI.

V is TRBV7-2 and J is TRBJ1-2; no clear D gene. Trimming pared 5 bases from V and 2 bases from J, leaving 12 bases between. This CDR3 region has 14 residues. Germline loops: CDR1 SGHTA, CDR2 FQGNSA. Here the CDR3 reads CASSPPRINYGYTF. CDR3 DNA: TGTGCCAGCAGCCCCCCCAGAATCAACTATGGCTACACCTTC.

The CDR3 reads CASSKGLAGNTDTQYF. DNA of the CDR3: TGTGCCAGCAGTAAGGGACTAGCGGGGAACACAGATACGCAGTATTTT. The V and J genes are TRBV6-2 or TRBV6-3 and TRBJ2-3, with 13 bases matching TRBD2. The germline gives CDR1 MNHEY, CDR2 SVGEGT. V lost 5 bases and J lost 2; bases outside the gene matches: 4. This CDR3 has 16 amino acids.

The rearrangement joins TRBV10-3 to TRBJ2-1; 11 positions agree with TRBD2. The germline gives CDR1 ENHRY, CDR2 SYGVKD. The V segment lost 4 bases and the J segment 8 bases; nucleotides outside the gene matches: 7. The CDR3 has 15 amino acids. CDR3: CAISVTSGDFDEQFF. CDR3 in DNA: TGTGCCATCAGTGTGACTAGCGGGGACTTCGATGAGCAGTTCTTC.